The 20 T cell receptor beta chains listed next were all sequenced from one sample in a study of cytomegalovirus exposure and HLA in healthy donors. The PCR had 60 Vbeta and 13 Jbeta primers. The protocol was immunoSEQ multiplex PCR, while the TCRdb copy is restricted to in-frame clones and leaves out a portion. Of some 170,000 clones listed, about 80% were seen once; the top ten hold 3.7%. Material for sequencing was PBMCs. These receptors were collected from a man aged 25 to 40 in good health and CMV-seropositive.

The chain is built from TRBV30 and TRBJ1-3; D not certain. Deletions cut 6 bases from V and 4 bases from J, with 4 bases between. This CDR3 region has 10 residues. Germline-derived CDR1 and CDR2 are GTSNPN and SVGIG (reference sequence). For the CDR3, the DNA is TGTGCCTGTCAGGGAAACACCATATATTTT. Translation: CACQGNTIYF.

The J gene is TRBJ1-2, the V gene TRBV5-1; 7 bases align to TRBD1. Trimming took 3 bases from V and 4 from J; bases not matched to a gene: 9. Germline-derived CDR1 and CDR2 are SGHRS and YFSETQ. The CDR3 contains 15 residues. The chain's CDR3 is CASSSGQVQGYGYTF. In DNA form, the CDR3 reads TGCGCCAGCAGCTCTGGACAGGTCCAGGGCTATGGCTACACCTTC. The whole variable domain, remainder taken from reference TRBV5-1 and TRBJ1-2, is KAGVTQTPRYLIKTRGQQVTLSCSPISGHRSVSWYQQTPGQGLQFLFEYFSETQRNKGNFPGRFSGRQFSNSRSEMNVSTLELGDSALYLCASSSGQVQGYGYTFGSGTRLTVV.

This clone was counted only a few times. For the CDR3, the DNA is TGTGCCAGCAGCTTAGGGCTAGCGGGGGGAAATGAGCAGTTCTTC. Its protein is CASSLGLAGGNEQFF. V usage is TRBV7-9 and J usage is TRBJ2-1; 11 bases line up with TRBD2. Germline V gives CDR1 SEHNR, CDR2 FQNEAQ (reference sequence). The ends lost 1 base at V and 7 bases at J; junction bases unmatched: 3. CDR3 length: 15 residues.

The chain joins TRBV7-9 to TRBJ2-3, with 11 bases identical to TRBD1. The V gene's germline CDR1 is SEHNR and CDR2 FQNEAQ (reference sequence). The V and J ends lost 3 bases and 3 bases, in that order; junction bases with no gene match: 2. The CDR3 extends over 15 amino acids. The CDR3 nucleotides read TGTGCCAGCAGCTTCGGGACAGGGGGTACAGATACGCAGTATTTT. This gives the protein CASSFGTGGTDTQYF.

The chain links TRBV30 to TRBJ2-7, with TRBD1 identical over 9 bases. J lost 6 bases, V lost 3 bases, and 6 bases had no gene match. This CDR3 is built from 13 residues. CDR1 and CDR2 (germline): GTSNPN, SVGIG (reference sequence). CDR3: CAWSGTGLSEQYF. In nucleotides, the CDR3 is TGTGCCTGGAGCGGGACAGGGTTATCCGAGCAGTACTTC.

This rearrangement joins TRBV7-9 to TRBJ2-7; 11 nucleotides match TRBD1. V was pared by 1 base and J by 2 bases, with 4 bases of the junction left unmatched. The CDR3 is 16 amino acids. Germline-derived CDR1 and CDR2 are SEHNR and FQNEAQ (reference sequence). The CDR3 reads CASSLVKDRGPYEQYF. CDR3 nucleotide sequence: TGTGCCAGCAGCTTAGTTAAGGACAGGGGGCCCTACGAGCAGTACTTC.

CDR3 DNA sequence: TGTGCCAGCAGCTCGACAGGGACCTCCTACGAGCAGTACTTC. This encodes CASSSTGTSYEQYF. V is TRBV7-2 and J is TRBJ2-7; 7 nucleotides align to TRBD1. J lost 0 bases, V lost 4 bases, and 3 bases had no gene match. The CDR3 has 14 amino acids. CDR1 is SGHTA and CDR2 is FQGNSA in the germline V gene.

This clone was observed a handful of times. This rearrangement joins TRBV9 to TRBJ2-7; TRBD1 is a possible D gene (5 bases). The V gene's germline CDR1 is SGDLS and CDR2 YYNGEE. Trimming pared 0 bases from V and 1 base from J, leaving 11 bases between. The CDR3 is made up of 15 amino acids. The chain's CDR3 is CASSVGPDTSYEQYF. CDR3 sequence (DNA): TGTGCCAGCAGCGTAGGTCCGGACACTTCCTACGAGCAGTACTTC.

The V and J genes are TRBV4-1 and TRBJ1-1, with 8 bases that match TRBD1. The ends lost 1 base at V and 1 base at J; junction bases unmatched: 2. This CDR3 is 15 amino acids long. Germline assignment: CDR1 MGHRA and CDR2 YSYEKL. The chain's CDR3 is CASSQVGTGNTEAFF. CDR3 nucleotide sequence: TGCGCCAGCAGCCAAGTCGGGACAGGGAACACTGAAGCTTTCTTT.

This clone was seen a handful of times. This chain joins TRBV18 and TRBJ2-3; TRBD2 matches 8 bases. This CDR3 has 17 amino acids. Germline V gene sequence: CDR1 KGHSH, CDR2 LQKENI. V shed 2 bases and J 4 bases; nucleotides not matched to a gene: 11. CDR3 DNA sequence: TGTGCCAGCTCACCAAAGATGTCAAGTAGCGGGGCAGATACGCAGTATTTT. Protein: CASSPKMSSSGADTQYF.

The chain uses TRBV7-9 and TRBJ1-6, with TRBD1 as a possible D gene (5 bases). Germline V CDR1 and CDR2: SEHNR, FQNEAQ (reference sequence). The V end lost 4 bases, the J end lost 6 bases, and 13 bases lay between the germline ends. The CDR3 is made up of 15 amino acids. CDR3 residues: CASSYSGLSNSPLHF. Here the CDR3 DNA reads TGTGCCAGCAGCTACTCGGGACTGAGTAATTCACCCCTCCACTTT.

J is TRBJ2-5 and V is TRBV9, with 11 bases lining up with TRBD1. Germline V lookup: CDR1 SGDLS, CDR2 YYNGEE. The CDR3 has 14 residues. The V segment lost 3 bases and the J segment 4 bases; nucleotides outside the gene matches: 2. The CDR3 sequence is CASSGGTGGETQYF. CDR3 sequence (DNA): TGTGCCAGCAGCGGGGGGACAGGGGGAGAGACCCAGTACTTC.

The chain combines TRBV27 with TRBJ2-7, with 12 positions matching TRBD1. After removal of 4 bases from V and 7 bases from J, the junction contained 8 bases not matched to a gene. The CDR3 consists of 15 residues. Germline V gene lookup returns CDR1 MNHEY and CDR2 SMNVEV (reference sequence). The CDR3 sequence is CASSSPGQGAREQYF. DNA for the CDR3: TGTGCCAGCAGTTCACCGGGACAGGGGGCGAGGGAGCAGTACTTC.

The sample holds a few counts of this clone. The DNA of the CDR3 is TGTGCCAGCAGTTTTTCGGGGGAGGTATATGAGCAGTTCTTC. Residues: CASSFSGEVYEQFF. This sequence joins TRBV6-5 and TRBJ2-1; maybe TRBD2 (6 bases). V was shortened by 4 bases and J by 8 bases, with 15 bases between the two germline ends. This CDR3 spans 14 amino acids. Germline CDR1 is MNHEY and CDR2 is SVGAGI.

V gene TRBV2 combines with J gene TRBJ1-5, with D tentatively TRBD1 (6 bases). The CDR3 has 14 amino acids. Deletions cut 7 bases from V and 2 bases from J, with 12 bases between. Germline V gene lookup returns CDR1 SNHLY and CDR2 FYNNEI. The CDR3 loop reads CASNARQGNQPQHF. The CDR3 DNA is TGTGCCAGCAACGCCAGACAGGGCAATCAGCCCCAGCATTTT.

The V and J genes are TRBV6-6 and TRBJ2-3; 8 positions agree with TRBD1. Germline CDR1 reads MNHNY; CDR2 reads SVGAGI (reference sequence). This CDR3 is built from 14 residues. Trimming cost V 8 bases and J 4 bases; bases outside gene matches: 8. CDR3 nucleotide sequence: TGTGCCAGCCATGACAGGGGAGAATCAGATACGCAGTATTTT. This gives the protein CASHDRGESDTQYF.

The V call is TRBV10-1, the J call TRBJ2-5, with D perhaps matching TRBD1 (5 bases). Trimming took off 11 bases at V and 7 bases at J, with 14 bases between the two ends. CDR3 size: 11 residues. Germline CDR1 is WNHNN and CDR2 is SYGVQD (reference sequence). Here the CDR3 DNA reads TGCGCCTCGGCAGGGATTGGGACCCAGTACTTC. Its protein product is CASAGIGTQYF.

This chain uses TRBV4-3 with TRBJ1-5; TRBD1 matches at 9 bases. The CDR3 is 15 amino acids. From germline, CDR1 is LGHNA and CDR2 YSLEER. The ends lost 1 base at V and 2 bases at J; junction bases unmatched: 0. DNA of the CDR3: TGCGCCAGCAGCCAAGGGACAGGGGGCAATCAGCCCCAGCATTTT. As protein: CASSQGTGGNQPQHF.

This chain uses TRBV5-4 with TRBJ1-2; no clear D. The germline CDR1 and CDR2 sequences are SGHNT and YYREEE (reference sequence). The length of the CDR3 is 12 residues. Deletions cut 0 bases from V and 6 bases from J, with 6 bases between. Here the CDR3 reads CASSLVRDGYTF. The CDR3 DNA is TGTGCCAGCAGCTTGGTCCGGGATGGCTACACCTTC.

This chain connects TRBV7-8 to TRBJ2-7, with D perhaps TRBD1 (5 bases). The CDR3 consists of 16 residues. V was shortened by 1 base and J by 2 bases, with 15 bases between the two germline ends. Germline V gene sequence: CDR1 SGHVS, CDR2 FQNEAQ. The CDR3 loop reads CASSLVLSDTTYEQYF. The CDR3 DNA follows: TGTGCCAGCAGCTTAGTGTTATCGGACACTACCTACGAGCAGTACTTC.